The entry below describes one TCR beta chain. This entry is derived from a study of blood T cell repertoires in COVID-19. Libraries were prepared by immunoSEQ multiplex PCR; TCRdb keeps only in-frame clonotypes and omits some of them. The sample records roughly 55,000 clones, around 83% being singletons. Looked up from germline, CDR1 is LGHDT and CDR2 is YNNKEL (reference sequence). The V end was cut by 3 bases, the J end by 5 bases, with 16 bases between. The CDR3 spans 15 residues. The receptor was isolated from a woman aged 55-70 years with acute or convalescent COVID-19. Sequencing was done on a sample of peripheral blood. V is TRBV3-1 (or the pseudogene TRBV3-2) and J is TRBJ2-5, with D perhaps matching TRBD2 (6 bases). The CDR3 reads CASSQDVTSQETQYF. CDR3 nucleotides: TGTGCCAGCAGCCAGGACGTGACTAGTCAGGAGACCCAGTACTTC.